The rows below give T cell receptor beta chains drawn from one sample of a study of blood T cell repertoires in COVID-19. Generated by immunoSEQ multiplex PCR, the TCRdb table keeps only in-frame clones and is missing some. The profile shows about 120,000 clones, about 80% of them singletons. The material sequenced was peripheral blood. The receptors come from a woman in her thirties or forties with acute or convalescent COVID-19. Each CDR3 is given with its conserved first and last residue. A D gene is named only where the DNA matches it firmly. Not all rows give a size; the values are once, few, many and, for expanded clones, a class.

cdr3_nt: TGTGCCAGCAGTGAAGGTCCGGGTAGGAGTTCGACGAGCAATCAGCCCCAGCATTTT; cdr3_aa: CASSEGPGRSSTSNQPQHF; d_call: NA; clone_size: NA; j_call: TRBJ1-5; v_call: TRBV2
cdr3_nt: TGTGCCAGTAGTATAATCCCGGGAAGGTTTATAGGCTCTGGAAACACCATATATTTT; cdr3_aa: CASSIIPGRFIGSGNTIYF; d_call: NA; clone_size: NA; j_call: TRBJ1-3; v_call: TRBV19
cdr3_nt: TGTGCCAGCAGCACGGGACAGGCAGGCGAGCAGTACTTC; cdr3_aa: CASSTGQAGEQYF; d_call: TRBD1; clone_size: NA; j_call: TRBJ2-7; v_call: TRBV11-3
cdr3_nt: TGTGCCAGTTCCAGGGGGCAGGGGGCGACCTATGGCTACACCTTC; cdr3_aa: CASSRGQGATYGYTF; d_call: TRBD1; clone_size: NA; j_call: TRBJ1-2; v_call: TRBV19
cdr3_nt: TGTGCCAGCAGTACCTGGGACAGCTCCTACGAGCAGTACTTC; cdr3_aa: CASSTWDSSYEQYF; d_call: TRBD1; clone_size: NA; j_call: TRBJ2-7; v_call: TRBV6-6
cdr3_nt: TGTGCCAGCAGTATTACAGGGGGCGCGGGCTATGGCTACACCTTC; cdr3_aa: CASSITGGAGYGYTF; d_call: TRBD1; clone_size: NA; j_call: TRBJ1-2; v_call: TRBV6-5
cdr3_nt: TGTGCCAGCAGCTTAGGTGTCGGGGCGGGGGAGCAGTTCTTC; cdr3_aa: CASSLGVGAGEQFF; d_call: NA; clone_size: once; j_call: TRBJ2-1; v_call: TRBV7-9
cdr3_nt: TGTGCCAGCAGCCAAGAAACCAGGGGCGATGGCTACACCTTC; cdr3_aa: CASSQETRGDGYTF; d_call: NA; clone_size: NA; j_call: TRBJ1-2; v_call: TRBV14
cdr3_nt: TGTGCCAGCAGGATGCAACTAGAGCAGTTCTTC; cdr3_aa: CASRMQLEQFF; d_call: NA; clone_size: NA; j_call: TRBJ2-1; v_call: TRBV12-3/TRBV12-4
cdr3_nt: TGTGCCAGCAGTTCGGGGGGTAATGAGCAGTTCTTC; cdr3_aa: CASSSGGNEQFF; d_call: TRBD2; clone_size: NA; j_call: TRBJ2-1; v_call: TRBV2
cdr3_nt: TGCGCCAGCAGCTTAAGCGGGAATCCGAACACCGGGGAGCTGTTTTTT; cdr3_aa: CASSLSGNPNTGELFF; d_call: TRBD2; clone_size: NA; j_call: TRBJ2-2; v_call: TRBV5-1
cdr3_nt: TGTGCCAGCAGCTTAGCAAACAGGGATACGCAGTATTTT; cdr3_aa: CASSLANRDTQYF; d_call: NA; clone_size: once; j_call: TRBJ2-3; v_call: TRBV7-9
cdr3_nt: TGTGCCAGCAGCTCGGGACTAGCGGGACAAGAGACCCAGTACTTC; cdr3_aa: CASSSGLAGQETQYF; d_call: TRBD2; clone_size: NA; j_call: TRBJ2-5; v_call: TRBV11-3
cdr3_nt: TGTGCCAGCAGGGACAGGAACCCCGAGCAGTACTTC; cdr3_aa: CASRDRNPEQYF; d_call: TRBD1; clone_size: once; j_call: TRBJ2-7; v_call: TRBV6-5
cdr3_nt: TGTGCCAGCAGTTTAACACAGAATAGCTACGAGCAGTACTTC; cdr3_aa: CASSLTQNSYEQYF; d_call: NA; clone_size: NA; j_call: TRBJ2-7; v_call: TRBV27
cdr3_nt: TGTGCCAGTAGGCTAGCGGGGGCCACAGATACGCAGTATTTT; cdr3_aa: CASRLAGATDTQYF; d_call: TRBD2; clone_size: NA; j_call: TRBJ2-3; v_call: TRBV19
cdr3_nt: TGTGCCAGCAGTTACTCGTCGGGGGGCCCCCTGAATGAGCAGTTCTTC; cdr3_aa: CASSYSSGGPLNEQFF; d_call: NA; clone_size: NA; j_call: TRBJ2-1; v_call: TRBV6-6
cdr3_nt: TGTGCCAGCAGCTCGGGGACATTAGCCAAAAACATTCAGTACTTC; cdr3_aa: CASSSGTLAKNIQYF; d_call: NA; clone_size: once; j_call: TRBJ2-4; v_call: TRBV28
cdr3_nt: TGTGCCAGCATGAGGTCAGGGGGCTCTTACAATGAGCAGTTCTTC; cdr3_aa: CASMRSGGSYNEQFF; d_call: TRBD1; clone_size: few; j_call: TRBJ2-1; v_call: TRBV2
cdr3_nt: TGTGCCAGCAGCCAAGGCACATATGCCTACGAGCAGTACTTC; cdr3_aa: CASSQGTYAYEQYF; d_call: NA; clone_size: NA; j_call: TRBJ2-7; v_call: TRBV14
cdr3_nt: TGTGCCAGCAACGAGAATGGCTACACCTTC; cdr3_aa: CASNENGYTF; d_call: NA; clone_size: once; j_call: TRBJ1-2; v_call: TRBV25-1
cdr3_nt: TGTGCCAGCAGCCCCGGGACAGGGACCTACGAGCAGTACTTC; cdr3_aa: CASSPGTGTYEQYF; d_call: TRBD1; clone_size: NA; j_call: TRBJ2-7; v_call: TRBV7-9
cdr3_nt: TGTGCCAGCAGCTCGGGACCAGGGGTCGAGGAGACCCAGTACTTC; cdr3_aa: CASSSGPGVEETQYF; d_call: NA; clone_size: NA; j_call: TRBJ2-5; v_call: TRBV5-5
cdr3_nt: TGTGCCAGCAGCCAAATCGCGGGGGGAGACAGGGCGGACTATGGCTACACCTTC; cdr3_aa: CASSQIAGGDRADYGYTF; d_call: TRBD1; clone_size: few; j_call: TRBJ1-2; v_call: TRBV4-2
cdr3_nt: TGCGCCAGCAGCCAAGAGGATAGGACAGGTGCTTTCTTT; cdr3_aa: CASSQEDRTGAFF; d_call: TRBD1; clone_size: once; j_call: TRBJ1-1; v_call: TRBV4-1
cdr3_nt: TGTGCCAGTAGTACCCGAAGAGACAGCGAATATGGCTACACCTTC; cdr3_aa: CASSTRRDSEYGYTF; d_call: NA; clone_size: NA; j_call: TRBJ1-2; v_call: TRBV19
cdr3_nt: TGTGCCAGTCAGTACAGGGGGAACACTGAAGCTTTCTTT; cdr3_aa: CASQYRGNTEAFF; d_call: TRBD1; clone_size: NA; j_call: TRBJ1-1; v_call: TRBV11-2
cdr3_nt: TGTGCCACCAGCATTTACAGGGGGACTGAAGCTTTCTTT; cdr3_aa: CATSIYRGTEAFF; d_call: TRBD1; clone_size: few; j_call: TRBJ1-1; v_call: TRBV15
cdr3_nt: TGTGCCAGCAGGACAGGGATGAGGGGGACCCAGTACTTC; cdr3_aa: CASRTGMRGTQYF; d_call: TRBD1; clone_size: NA; j_call: TRBJ2-5; v_call: TRBV25-1
cdr3_nt: TGCGCCAGCAGACACGGGCCCGTGGCGGGGGATGGCGAGCAGTTCTTC; cdr3_aa: CASRHGPVAGDGEQFF; d_call: TRBD2; clone_size: NA; j_call: TRBJ2-1; v_call: TRBV4-1
cdr3_nt: TGTGCCAGCAGTGAGAGGGAAGGGAATCAGCCCCAGCATTTT; cdr3_aa: CASSEREGNQPQHF; d_call: NA; clone_size: NA; j_call: TRBJ1-5; v_call: TRBV2
cdr3_nt: TGCAGCGTTGAAACAGACGTGCAGTACTTC; cdr3_aa: CSVETDVQYF; d_call: NA; clone_size: once; j_call: TRBJ2-7; v_call: TRBV29-1
cdr3_nt: TGTGCCAGCAGCTTAACGGACATCTCTGAAGCTTTCTTT; cdr3_aa: CASSLTDISEAFF; d_call: NA; clone_size: NA; j_call: TRBJ1-1; v_call: TRBV7-3
cdr3_nt: TGTGCCAGCAGCGTAGGGACAGGGGCCTACACTGAAGCTTTCTTT; cdr3_aa: CASSVGTGAYTEAFF; d_call: TRBD1; clone_size: few; j_call: TRBJ1-1; v_call: TRBV5-6
cdr3_nt: TGTGCCAGCAGGGATGGTGGGGGGGGGCTTCCCGCGTGTACCTACGAGCAGTACTTC; cdr3_aa: CASRDGGGGLPACTYEQYF; d_call: NA; clone_size: once; j_call: TRBJ2-7; v_call: TRBV5-4
cdr3_nt: TGCGCCAGCAGCTTACTTAGCGGGGGGCCCAATGAGCAGTTCTTC; cdr3_aa: CASSLLSGGPNEQFF; d_call: TRBD2; clone_size: NA; j_call: TRBJ2-1; v_call: TRBV5-1
cdr3_nt: TGTGCCAGCAGCTTCACAGGGGGCGGCAATCAGCCCCAGCATTTT; cdr3_aa: CASSFTGGGNQPQHF; d_call: TRBD1; clone_size: NA; j_call: TRBJ1-5; v_call: TRBV5-6
cdr3_nt: TGTGCCAGCAGTTACTCCCCCGGGGTCCAGGATACGCAGTATTTT; cdr3_aa: CASSYSPGVQDTQYF; d_call: NA; clone_size: NA; j_call: TRBJ2-3; v_call: TRBV6-5
cdr3_nt: TGCGCCAGCAGCTTTGCGGCAATTTACACTGAAGCTTTCTTT; cdr3_aa: CASSFAAIYTEAFF; d_call: NA; clone_size: NA; j_call: TRBJ1-1; v_call: TRBV5-1
cdr3_nt: TGTGCCAGCAGTCCCCTCCAGGGGGATACGCAGTATTTT; cdr3_aa: CASSPLQGDTQYF; d_call: NA; clone_size: NA; j_call: TRBJ2-3; v_call: TRBV11-2
cdr3_nt: TGTGCCAGCAAACTAGAGACAGGGCTGGAGTACGAGCAGTACTTC; cdr3_aa: CASKLETGLEYEQYF; d_call: TRBD1; clone_size: NA; j_call: TRBJ2-7; v_call: TRBV2
cdr3_nt: TGTGGACAGGGGTCCTACACCGGGGAGCTGTTTTTT; cdr3_aa: CGQGSYTGELFF; d_call: TRBD1; clone_size: NA; j_call: TRBJ2-2; v_call: TRBV12-3/TRBV12-4
cdr3_nt: TGTGCCAGCAGAGACCGGACAGGGGGGAGGGCTGAAGCTTTCTTT; cdr3_aa: CASRDRTGGRAEAFF; d_call: TRBD1; clone_size: NA; j_call: TRBJ1-1; v_call: TRBV6-5
cdr3_nt: TGTGCCAGCACGGGACAGCCTTTCTATGGCTACACCTTC; cdr3_aa: CASTGQPFYGYTF; d_call: TRBD1; clone_size: NA; j_call: TRBJ1-2; v_call: TRBV2
cdr3_nt: TGTGCCTACATCGAAGAGGGTCCTCGTGGGGCTTTCTTT; cdr3_aa: CAYIEEGPRGAFF; d_call: NA; clone_size: NA; j_call: TRBJ1-1; v_call: TRBV30
cdr3_nt: TGTGCCAGCAGCGCTAGCGGGGGACCCTACAATGAGCAGTTCTTC; cdr3_aa: CASSASGGPYNEQFF; d_call: TRBD2; clone_size: NA; j_call: TRBJ2-1; v_call: TRBV9
cdr3_nt: TGTGCCAGCAGCAACACCGGACAGGGAGTTTATTCACCCCTCCACTTT; cdr3_aa: CASSNTGQGVYSPLHF; d_call: TRBD1; clone_size: NA; j_call: TRBJ1-6; v_call: TRBV3-1/TRBV3-2
cdr3_nt: TGTGCCAGCAGTGACGGGGGGACGCAGTATTTT; cdr3_aa: CASSDGGTQYF; d_call: TRBD2; clone_size: NA; j_call: TRBJ2-3; v_call: TRBV6-1
cdr3_nt: TGTGCCAGCAGCTTGGGTCTTGACGGAGTTAACTATGGCTACACCTTC; cdr3_aa: CASSLGLDGVNYGYTF; d_call: NA; clone_size: NA; j_call: TRBJ1-2; v_call: TRBV5-4
cdr3_nt: TGTGCCAGCAGCTATACGGGACAGGGTAATTCACCCCTCCACTTT; cdr3_aa: CASSYTGQGNSPLHF; d_call: TRBD1; clone_size: NA; j_call: TRBJ1-6; v_call: TRBV7-6
cdr3_nt: TGTGCCTGGAGACTATCTCTTTCCTACGAGCAGTACTTC; cdr3_aa: CAWRLSLSYEQYF; d_call: NA; clone_size: NA; j_call: TRBJ2-7; v_call: TRBV30